Below, 4 T cell receptor beta chains from the same sample are listed, as sequenced in a study of T cell responses to AZD1222 COVID-19 vaccine. The table came from immunoSEQ multiplex PCR; TCRdb's copy has only in-frame clones and leaves some out. The table has approximately 120,000 clones, around 90% seen once. Sequences were derived from peripheral blood, sampled on day 0 of AZD1222 vaccination. The origin of the receptors is an adult in good health.

The chain couples TRBV7-6 to TRBJ2-5; unclear D gene. Germline V gene data show CDR1 as SGHVS and CDR2 as FNYEAQ. CDR3 size: 13 residues. V was cut by 1 base and J by 4 bases, with 7 bases left in between. The CDR3 nucleotides are TGTGCCAGCAGCTTAGAAACGCGAGAGACCCAGTACTTC. Protein sequence: CASSLETRETQYF. Looking up the rest from reference TRBV7-6 and TRBJ2-5 gives the full variable domain: GAGVSQSPRYKVTKRGQDVALRCDPISGHVSLYWYRQALGQGPEFLTYFNYEAQQDKSGLPNDRFSAERPEGSISTLTIQRTEQRDSAMYRCASSLETRETQYFGPGTRLLVL.

The chain links TRBV6-5 to TRBJ1-5; no firm D call. Germline assignment: CDR1 MNHEY and CDR2 SVGAGI. The V end was cut by 5 bases, the J end by 3 bases, with 11 bases between. The CDR3 contains 14 residues. CDR3 nucleotide sequence: TGTGCCAGCAGTCCTTATCAATCCAATCAGCCCCAGCATTTT. Its translation: CASSPYQSNQPQHF.

This chain joins TRBV4-3 and TRBJ1-2; 9 bases are shared with TRBD1. In germline, CDR1 is LGHNA, CDR2 YSLEER. V trimming: 8 bases; J trimming: 2 bases; junction bases outside the gene matches: 9. The CDR3 is 15 residues long. As DNA, the CDR3 is TGCGCCAGCGGATGGTTGGGACAGGGAAACTATGGCTACACCTTC. It yields the protein CASGWLGQGNYGYTF.

J is TRBJ2-3 and V is TRBV15; 9 nucleotides align to TRBD1. This CDR3 has 14 residues. Trimming at V came to 4 bases and at J to 5 bases, leaving 4 bases not matched to a gene. Germline V gives CDR1 LNHNV, CDR2 YYDKDF (reference sequence). The CDR3 region is CATSTNRGQDTQYF. CDR3 bases: TGTGCCACCAGCACTAACAGGGGGCAAGATACGCAGTATTTT.